The clone carrying this T cell receptor (beta chain) appeared many times. Its target is unknown. The source of the sample is a study of human T cells and chemical hapten exposure. The study's findings and limits: More PT1 expanded TCRs went with higher patch test scores.

Each CDR3 protein is one row after TCRdb ran MiXCR on the RACE reads. Of around 120,000 distinct CDR3 sequences in the sample, 9% to 14% were seen once. The CDR3 covers 12 residues. V lost 4 bases to trimming and J lost 2 bases, with 9 bases between them. Germline V gene sequence: CDR1 SQVTM, CDR2 ANQGSEA. The time point is: patch test 1, 2 weeks after DPC sensitization. Sample treatment: therapeutic diphenylcyclopropenone sensitization with weekly scalp DPC. Blood draws came before every patch-test application. Unfractionated whole blood was the source of the extracted total RNA. The TCR sequence derives from a woman aged 45 to 65 with alopecia areata. Some clones in this sample may be carry-over from other donors' samples. This rearrangement joins TRBV29-1 to TRBJ2-7; D not resolved. The source was whole blood, collected in connection with sensitization to the hapten diphenylcyclopropenone (DPC). CDR3 protein: CSVVPSTYEQYF. For the CDR3, the DNA is TGCAGCGTTGTCCCCAGTACCTACGAGCAGTACTTC.